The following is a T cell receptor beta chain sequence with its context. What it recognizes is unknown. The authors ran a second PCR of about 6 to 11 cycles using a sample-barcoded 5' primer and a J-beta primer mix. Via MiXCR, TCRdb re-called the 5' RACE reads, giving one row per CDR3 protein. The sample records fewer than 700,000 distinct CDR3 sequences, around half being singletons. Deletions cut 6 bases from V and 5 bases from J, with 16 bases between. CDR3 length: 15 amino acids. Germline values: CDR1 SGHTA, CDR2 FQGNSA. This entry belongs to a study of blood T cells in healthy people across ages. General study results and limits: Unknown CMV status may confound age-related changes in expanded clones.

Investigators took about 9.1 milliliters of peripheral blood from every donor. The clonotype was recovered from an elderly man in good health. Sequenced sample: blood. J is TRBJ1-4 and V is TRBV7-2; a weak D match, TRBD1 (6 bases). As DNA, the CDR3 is TGTGCCAGCAGGGAGACAGGCGGCGGAAATGAAAAACTGTTTTTT. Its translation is CASRETGGGNEKLFF. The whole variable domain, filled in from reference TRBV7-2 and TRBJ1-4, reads GAGVSQSPSNKVTEKGKDVELRCDPISGHTALYWYRQSLGQGLEFLIYFQGNSAPDKSGLPSDRFSAERTGGSVSTLTIQRTQQEDSAVYLCASRETGGGNEKLFFGSGTQLSVL.